The rows below give T cell receptor beta chains drawn from one sample of a study of T cell changes during pregnancy in multiple sclerosis. Assay: immunoSEQ multiplex PCR; the TCRdb copy retains only in-frame clones and omits some. Of tens of thousands of clones listed, 85% to 95% were seen once; the top ten hold 3%. The sample was CD8+ T cells from peripheral blood mononuclear cells, taken in the third trimester of pregnancy. The source of these receptors is a female donor in good health, enrolled as a control in a pregnancy study. The CDR3 runs from the conserved cysteine through the conserved F or W. D genes are given only for firm matches. Where a row states a size, it is once, few, many or the class of an expanded clone; other rows omit it.

j_gene	abundance	d_gene	v_gene	CDR3aa	CDR3nt
TRBJ1-3	-	-	TRBV6-5	CASARGEFSGNTIYF	TGTGCCAGCGCACGGGGAGAGTTCTCTGGAAACACCATATATTTT
TRBJ1-1	-	TRBD1	TRBV11-1	CASSSGTANTEAFF	TGTGCCAGCAGCTCAGGGACAGCTAACACTGAAGCTTTCTTT
TRBJ1-1	once	TRBD1	TRBV9	CASSVEEWTGVTEAFF	TGTGCCAGCAGCGTAGAGGAGTGGACAGGGGTTACTGAAGCTTTCTTT
TRBJ2-7	-	TRBD1	TRBV5-4	CASSSRTGGSYEQYF	TGTGCCAGCAGCTCTAGGACAGGGGGTTCCTACGAGCAGTACTTC
TRBJ1-1	-	TRBD1	TRBV6-1	CASSEAIDRGDAAFF	TGTGCCAGCAGTGAAGCGATCGACAGGGGGGATGCAGCTTTCTTT
TRBJ2-3	-	-	TRBV5-6	CASSLSSQYF	TGTGCCAGCAGCTTGTCCTCGCAGTATTTT
TRBJ2-3	-	-	TRBV9	CASTSGVDTQYF	TGTGCCAGCACCTCGGGGGTAGATACGCAGTATTTT
TRBJ2-5	-	-	TRBV28	CASGEPTVTQETQYF	TGTGCCAGCGGAGAGCCGACAGTGACCCAAGAGACCCAGTACTTC
TRBJ1-1	-	-	TRBV27	CASSPDRLTEAFF	TGTGCCAGCAGCCCCGACAGGCTAACTGAAGCTTTCTTT
TRBJ2-1	-	-	TRBV18	CASSPPQYPLTQFF	TGTGCCAGCTCACCACCACAGTATCCCCTCACACAGTTCTTC
TRBJ1-2	-	-	TRBV7-2	CASSLEFSGGYTF	TGTGCCAGCAGCTTAGAATTCTCGGGAGGCTACACCTTC
TRBJ1-1	few	-	TRBV4-2	CASSQDGGGGGTEAFF	TGTGCCAGCAGCCAAGATGGGGGCGGCGGAGGAACTGAAGCTTTCTTT
TRBJ1-2	once	TRBD1	TRBV6-5	CASSYSTDRANYGYTF	TGTGCCAGCAGTTACTCGACGGACAGGGCTAACTATGGCTACACCTTC
TRBJ2-7	-	-	TRBV4-3	CASSEGRWGPEQYF	TGCGCCAGCAGCGAAGGTCGTTGGGGGCCGGAGCAGTACTTC
TRBJ2-1	-	TRBD2	TRBV30	CALITGGDHNEQFF	TGTGCCCTCATAACCGGGGGGGATCACAATGAGCAGTTCTTC
TRBJ1-5	-	TRBD1	TRBV6-6	CASSYTVTGGNQPQHF	TGTGCCAGCAGTTACACCGTGACAGGGGGCAATCAGCCCCAGCATTTT
TRBJ1-4	-	TRBD1	TRBV7-9	CASSFDRDRGWEKLFF	TGTGCCAGCAGCTTCGACCGAGACAGGGGATGGGAAAAACTGTTTTTT
TRBJ1-2	-	TRBD1	TRBV9	CASSDRQGEVGYTF	TGTGCCAGCAGCGACAGACAGGGGGAGGTTGGCTACACCTTC
TRBJ1-1	-	-	TRBV6-5	CASSYSWHRQDTEAFF	TGTGCCAGCAGTTACTCGTGGCACCGGCAGGACACTGAAGCTTTCTTT
TRBJ2-7	-	-	TRBV14	CASSHLEQPFEQYF	TGTGCCAGCAGCCATTTGGAACAGCCATTTGAGCAGTACTTC
TRBJ2-5	-	TRBD2	TRBV11-1	CASSRLAGDQETQYF	TGTGCCAGCAGCCGACTAGCGGGGGACCAAGAGACCCAGTACTTC
TRBJ2-7	few	TRBD2	TRBV27	CASSPREGFYEQYF	TGTGCCAGCAGCCCAAGGGAGGGCTTCTACGAGCAGTACTTC
TRBJ2-7	-	TRBD1	TRBV7-8	CASSRNDRVGNEQYF	TGTGCCAGCAGCCGAAACGACAGGGTAGGGAACGAGCAGTACTTC
TRBJ2-7	-	TRBD1	TRBV7-6	CASSPGQVYYEQYF	TGTGCCAGCAGCCCGGGACAGGTTTACTACGAGCAGTACTTC
TRBJ2-5	-	-	TRBV5-6	CASSLGQGGPQETQYF	TGTGCCAGCAGCTTGGGGCAGGGGGGCCCTCAAGAGACCCAGTACTTC
TRBJ2-7	-	TRBD1	TRBV30	CAWSKAQGSYEQYF	TGTGCCTGGAGTAAAGCACAGGGGTCCTACGAGCAGTACTTC
TRBJ2-3	-	-	TRBV4-3	CASSQVGGTDTQYF	TGCGCCAGCAGCCAAGTGGGGGGTACAGATACGCAGTATTTT
TRBJ2-2	-	-	TRBV7-8	CASSELDRANTGELFF	TGTGCCAGCAGCGAGTTAGACAGAGCGAACACCGGGGAGCTGTTTTTT
TRBJ2-4	once	TRBD1	TRBV6-1	CASSAAGTGDVQYF	TGTGCCAGCAGTGCAGCCGGGACAGGGGATGTTCAGTACTTC
TRBJ1-2	-	-	TRBV7-9	CASSIIGGNYGYTF	TGTGCCAGCAGCATCATTGGGGGGAACTATGGCTACACCTTC
TRBJ2-7	-	TRBD1	TRBV19	CASSETGLEQYF	TGTGCCAGTAGTGAGACAGGGTTAGAGCAGTACTTC
TRBJ2-1	-	TRBD1	TRBV30	CAWKQGVTGTYNEQFF	TGTGCCTGGAAGCAGGGGGTGACCGGGACCTACAATGAGCAGTTCTTC
TRBJ2-7	-	TRBD1	TRBV30	CAWRGRDRAYEQYF	TGTGCCTGGAGAGGAAGGGACAGGGCCTACGAGCAGTACTTC
TRBJ2-1	-	-	TRBV11-2	CASSSPVEQFF	TGTGCCAGCAGTTCCCCGGTCGAGCAGTTCTTC
TRBJ1-2	-	-	TRBV2	CASSDPPYGYTF	TGTGCCAGCAGTGACCCTCCTTATGGCTACACCTTC
TRBJ1-1	-	-	TRBV10-3	CASWREHGNTEAFF	TGTGCCAGCTGGCGGGAGCACGGGAACACTGAAGCTTTCTTT
TRBJ1-1	-	-	TRBV27	CASSPRQEWTNTEAFF	TGTGCCAGCAGTCCCCGACAGGAGTGGACGAACACTGAAGCTTTCTTT
TRBJ1-2	-	-	TRBV30	CAWSPGLNGYTF	TGTGCCTGGAGTCCGGGACTTAATGGCTACACCTTC
TRBJ2-5	-	TRBD2	TRBV11-2	CASSFRKRGAYQETQYF	TGTGCCAGCAGCTTCCGTAAGCGGGGGGCTTACCAAGAGACCCAGTACTTC
TRBJ2-7	-	-	TRBV7-2	CASSLDGGGTYEQYF	TGTGCCAGCAGCTTAGACGGCGGGGGCACCTACGAGCAGTACTTC
TRBJ1-4	-	TRBD1	TRBV5-6	CASSRDSGNEKLFF	TGTGCCAGCAGCCGGGACAGCGGTAATGAAAAACTGTTTTTT
TRBJ1-1	-	TRBD1	TRBV19	CASSISGTAMNTEAFF	TGTGCCAGTAGTATTTCAGGGACAGCCATGAACACTGAAGCTTTCTTT